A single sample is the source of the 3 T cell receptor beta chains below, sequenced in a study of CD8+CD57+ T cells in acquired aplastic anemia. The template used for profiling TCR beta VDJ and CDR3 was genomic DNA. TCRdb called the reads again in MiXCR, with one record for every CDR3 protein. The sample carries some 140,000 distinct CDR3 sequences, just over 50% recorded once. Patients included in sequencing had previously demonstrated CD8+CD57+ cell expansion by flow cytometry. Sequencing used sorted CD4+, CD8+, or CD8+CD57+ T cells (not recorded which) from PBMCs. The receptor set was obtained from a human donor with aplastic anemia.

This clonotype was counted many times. The CDR3 nucleotides are TGTGCCACCAGCAGAGATTGGTCTAGCCCCCCTAGCACAGATACGCAGTATTTT. Translated: CATSRDWSSPPSTDTQYF. The chain has TRBV15 and TRBJ2-3; D perhaps matches TRBD2 (5 bases). The CDR3 extends over 18 amino acids. Germline CDR1 reads LNHNV; CDR2 reads YYDKDF (reference sequence). V lost 0 bases and J 0 bases, leaving 16 bases between the germline ends. Filled out from reference TRBV15 and TRBJ2-3, the complete variable domain reads DAMVIQNPRYQVTQFGKPVTLSCSQTLNHNVMYWYQQKSSQAPKLLFHYYDKDFNNEADTPDNFQSRRPNTSFCFLDIRSPGLGDTAMYLCATSRDWSSPPSTDTQYFGPGTRLTVL.

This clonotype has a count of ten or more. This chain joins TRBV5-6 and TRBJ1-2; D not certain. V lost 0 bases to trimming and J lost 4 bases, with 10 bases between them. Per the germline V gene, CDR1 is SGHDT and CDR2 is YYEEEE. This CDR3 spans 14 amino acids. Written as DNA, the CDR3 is TGTGCCAGCAGCTTGGGTACAGCCTTCTATGGCTACACCTTC. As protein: CASSLGTAFYGYTF.

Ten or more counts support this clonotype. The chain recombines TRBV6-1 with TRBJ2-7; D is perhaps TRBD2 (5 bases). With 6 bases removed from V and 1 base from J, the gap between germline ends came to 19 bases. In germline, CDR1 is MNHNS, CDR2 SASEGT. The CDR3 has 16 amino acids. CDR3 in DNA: TGTGCCAGCAGCCCAAGCTTCGGACGGGAATCCTACGAGCAGTACTTC. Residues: CASSPSFGRESYEQYF.